The 20 T cell receptor beta chains below were found in one sample sequenced in a study of CD8+CD57+ T cells in acquired aplastic anemia. TCR beta VDJ and CDR3 profiles were obtained from a genomic DNA template. TCRdb re-called the reads with MiXCR, one entry per CDR3 protein. This sample has 150,000 to 200,000 distinct CDR3 sequences; 40% to 50% occur once, and the top ten carry about 31%. Previously, flow cytometry had revealed CD8+CD57+ cell expansion in the patients chosen for sequencing. The specimen was sorted CD4+, CD8+, or CD8+CD57+ T cells (not recorded which) from PBMCs. The origin of the receptors is a human donor with aplastic anemia.

This sequence joins TRBV12-3 or TRBV12-4 and TRBJ2-5, with a possible D match to TRBD2 (7 bases). The CDR3 sequence is 16 residues long. The V gene lost 1 base and the J gene lost 5 bases, with 17 bases spanning the gap. In DNA, the CDR3 is TGTGCCAGCAGTTTAGATTTCGGGGGGCGCGGGGAGACCCAGTACTTC. It specifies CASSLDFGGRGETQYF.

This clonotype appeared a few times. The chain joins TRBV24-1 to TRBJ2-2, with no clear D. Per germline, CDR1 KGHDR and CDR2 SFDVKD. The CDR3 totals 14 residues. Trimming stripped 3 bases from V and 5 bases from J, with 9 bases between. The CDR3 protein is CATSDPTRTGELFF. CDR3 nucleotides: TGTGCCACCAGTGATCCCACCAGGACCGGGGAGCTGTTTTTT.

A word on this clonotype: This clone may be a read error of a much larger clone one base away. This rearrangement joins TRBV4-3 to TRBJ2-2; D is possibly TRBD1 (6 bases). The CDR3 has 14 residues. Per the germline V gene, CDR1 is LGHNA and CDR2 is YSLEER. The CDR3 DNA reads as TGCGCCAGCAGCCAAGATAGGTTCGAGGGGGAGCTGGTTTTT. It encodes CASSQDRFEGELVF.

About this clonotype itself: An end of the junction differs from the germline gene, which may be a read error. V usage is TRBV19 and J usage is TRBJ2-7, with D hard to call. CDR1 LNHDA and CDR2 SQIVND come from the germline V gene (reference sequence). The length of the CDR3 is 13 residues. The CDR3 bases are TGTGCCAGTAGTATCGAGCTCTCCTACGATCAGTACTTC. It codes for CASSIELSYDQYF.

There are many counts of this clonotype. V and J are TRBV2 and TRBJ1-1; D is undetermined. The CDR3 loop spans 13 amino acids. V was cut by 5 bases and J by 4 bases, with 11 bases left in between. From germline, CDR1 is SNHLY and CDR2 FYNNEI. CDR3 residues: CASSPTTSTEAFF. The CDR3 bases are TGTGCCAGCAGTCCGACGACAAGCACTGAAGCTTTCTTT.

The CDR3 loop reads CASSLGPYSPLHF. In nucleotides, the CDR3 is TGTGCCAGCAGTTTAGGGCCCTATTCACCCCTCCACTTT. The rearrangement links TRBV12-3 or TRBV12-4 to TRBJ1-6; D uncertain. V was trimmed by 1 base and J by 8 bases, leaving 6 bases between them. The CDR3 loop spans 13 amino acids.

The chain recombines TRBV25-1 with TRBJ1-6, with 7 bases fitting TRBD1. With 6 bases clipped from V and 6 bases from J, the junction kept 5 bases outside the gene matches. The CDR3 spans 14 residues. CDR1 and CDR2 from the germline V gene are MGHDK and SYGVNS. The CDR3 spells CASSWTGANSPLHF. CDR3 DNA sequence: TGTGCCAGCAGCTGGACAGGAGCTAATTCACCCCTCCACTTT.

This clonotype was seen a few times. V gene TRBV9 combines with J gene TRBJ1-2; maybe TRBD1 (5 bases). Germline lookup yields CDR1 SGDLS and CDR2 YYNGEE. With 3 bases removed from V and 7 bases from J, the gap between germline ends came to 22 bases. The CDR3 has 16 amino acids. Here the CDR3 reads CASSEPGYGPRGGYTF. CDR3 coding DNA: TGTGCCAGCAGCGAGCCCGGTTATGGTCCGAGGGGTGGCTACACCTTC.

This clonotype was counted many times. The gene calls are TRBV7-9 and TRBJ1-1; D is possibly TRBD1 (6 bases). Trimming stripped 5 bases from V and 0 bases from J, with 16 bases between. In germline, CDR1 is SEHNR, CDR2 FQNEAQ (reference sequence). The CDR3 has 16 amino acids. CDR3 amino acids: CASSLATGSMNTEAFF. DNA of the CDR3: TGTGCCAGCAGCCTCGCGACAGGAAGCATGAACACTGAAGCTTTCTTT.

This clonotype was counted many times. The V and J genes are TRBV13 and TRBJ1-1; tentative D call: TRBD1 (5 bases). CDR1 is PRHDT and CDR2 is FYEKMQ in the germline V gene (reference sequence). This CDR3 is built from 11 residues. V lost 9 bases to trimming and J lost 6 bases, with 11 bases between them. The CDR3 reads CASTAGPEAFF. The CDR3 region has the DNA TGTGCCAGTACGGCGGGGCCTGAAGCTTTCTTT.

As concerns this clonotype: The junction differs from germline at one of its ends, possibly a read error. The rearrangement links TRBV10-1 to TRBJ1-2, with TRBD1 identical over 8 bases. The germline V gene encodes CDR1 WNHNN and CDR2 SYGVQD (reference sequence). This CDR3 is 16 amino acids long. CDR3 bases: TGCGCCAGCGGTGAAGAGGACAGGGCGCGTCGTAAGGGCTACACCTTC. Protein product: CASGEEDRARRKGYTF.

As to this clonotype: The final CDR3 position lacks the conserved phenylalanine or tryptophan, pointing to a likely read error. V gene TRBV29-1 combines with J gene TRBJ2-3, with TRBD1 matching over 8 bases. Germline V lookup: CDR1 SQVTM, CDR2 ANQGSEA. This CDR3 spans 16 amino acids. V dropped 2 bases and J dropped 7; count of bases not matched to a gene: 14. The CDR3 protein is CSVEPGTGVPSHTQYL. The CDR3 DNA reads TGCAGCGTTGAACCTGGGACAGGAGTCCCCTCACATACGCAGTATCTT.

This clonotype was recorded many times. The rearrangement uses TRBV25-1 and TRBJ1-3; maybe TRBD1 (6 bases). The CDR3 sequence is 15 residues long. Germline V lookup: CDR1 MGHDK, CDR2 SYGVNS. Trimming cost V 2 bases and J 0 bases, with 8 bases left between them. CDR3 nucleotide sequence: TGTGCCAGCAGTGAACAGGGGCCCTCTGGAAACACCATATATTTT. Residues: CASSEQGPSGNTIYF.

The gene calls are TRBV20-1 and TRBJ1-1; no definite D call. The V end was cut by 3 bases, the J end by 5 bases, with 7 bases between. Germline CDR1 is DFQATT and CDR2 is SNEGSKA (reference sequence). The CDR3 length is 11 residues. The CDR3 here is CSARYRTEAFF. CDR3 nucleotide sequence: TGCAGTGCTAGGTATCGGACTGAAGCTTTCTTT.

This sequence joins TRBV7-8 and TRBJ1-2; TRBD1 matches 7 bases. Germline CDR1 is SGHVS and CDR2 is FQNEAQ. V gave up 10 bases and J gave up 6 bases; unmatched junction bases: 8. The CDR3 is 12 amino acids. The CDR3 protein is CATDRAGNGYTF. CDR3 sequence (DNA): TGTGCCACTGACAGGGCGGGGAATGGCTACACCTTC.

This chain joins TRBV25-1 and TRBJ1-6; tentative D call: TRBD1 (5 bases). The CDR3 sequence is 16 residues long. Germline CDR1 is MGHDK and CDR2 is SYGVNS. Trimming stripped 6 bases from V and 11 bases from J, with 23 bases between. The CDR3 coding sequence is TGTGCCAGCAGCACCACTAGCGGAGGGGTCTGGGCACCCCTCCACTTT. Residues: CASSTTSGGVWAPLHF. The full variable domain, rest sourced from reference TRBV25-1 and TRBJ1-6, is EADIYQTPRYLVIGTGKKITLECSQTMGHDKMYWYQQDPGMELHLIHYSYGVNSTEKGDLSSESTVSRIRTEHFPLTLESARPSHTSQYLCASSTTSGGVWAPLHFGNGTRLTVT.

The chain has TRBV20-1 and TRBJ2-1, with TRBD2 matching 7 bases. The end of the DNA is better explained by TRBJ2-7, so the J call may be wrong. Germline loops: CDR1 DFQATT, CDR2 SNEGSKA (reference sequence). The CDR3 sequence is 14 residues long. The DNA for the CDR3 is TGCAGTGCTAGTGAGAGACTAGCATACAATGAGCAGTACTTC. Translation gives CSASERLAYNEQYF.

This chain joins TRBV20-1 and TRBJ2-5, with TRBD2 matching 9 bases. There are 14 residues in the CDR3. CDR1 is DFQATT, CDR2 SNEGSKA, per germline (reference sequence). V lost 1 base to trimming and J lost 3 bases; unmatched junction nucleotides: 3. The CDR3 nucleotides are TGCAGTGCTAGAGGGGAGCGGGAGGAAGAGACCCAGTACTTC. This sequence encodes CSARGEREEETQYF.

This clonotype occurred many times. The CDR3 DNA reads as TGTGCCAGTATTAAAGGAAACACCATATATTTT. Its protein product is CASIKGNTIYF. The gene calls are TRBV19 and TRBJ1-3, with no clear D. CDR3 length equals 11 residues. The germline gives CDR1 LNHDA, CDR2 SQIVND (reference sequence). V lost 7 bases and J lost 4, with 5 bases in between.

This clonotype was detected many times. The chain combines TRBV12-3 or TRBV12-4 with TRBJ2-3; tentatively, D is TRBD1 (6 bases). The V and J ends lost 7 bases and 1 base respectively, with 12 bases between them. The CDR3 length is 14 residues. This CDR3 reads CASTNPGGTDTQYF. The CDR3 bases are TGTGCCAGCACCAACCCAGGGGGCACAGATACGCAGTATTTT.